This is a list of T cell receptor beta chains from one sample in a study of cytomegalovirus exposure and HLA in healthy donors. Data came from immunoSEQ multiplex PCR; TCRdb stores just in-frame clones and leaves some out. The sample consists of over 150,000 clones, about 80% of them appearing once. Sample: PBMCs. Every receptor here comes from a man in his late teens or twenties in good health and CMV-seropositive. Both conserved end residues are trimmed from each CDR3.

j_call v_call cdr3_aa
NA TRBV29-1 SVSRPGINSYEQY
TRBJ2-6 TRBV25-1 ASSEWGGSGANVLT
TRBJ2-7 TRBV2 ASSFQDHEQY
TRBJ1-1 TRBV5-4 ASSLAGGSTEAF
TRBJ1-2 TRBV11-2 ASSETLTAGYT
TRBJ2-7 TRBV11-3 ASSPRLAGVDEQY
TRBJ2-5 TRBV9 ASSEFQGYQETQY
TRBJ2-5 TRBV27 ASSPGTRGETQY
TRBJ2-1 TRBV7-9 ASSRDRGLYINEQF
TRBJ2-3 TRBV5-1 ASSLAGRDPDTQY
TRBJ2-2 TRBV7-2 ASSLRSGVNTGELF
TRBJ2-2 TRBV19 ASSIARGDTGELF
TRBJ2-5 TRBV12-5 ASGLVTGERETQY
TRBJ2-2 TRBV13 ASSLGLQAGELF
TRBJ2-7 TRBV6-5 ASSRQGGSYEQY
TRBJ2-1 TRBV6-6 ASRSQLAGAGGEQF
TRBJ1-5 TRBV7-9 ASSQTGENKPYSNQPQH
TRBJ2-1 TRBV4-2 ASSEVRGPSYNEQF
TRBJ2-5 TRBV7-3 ASSLTGVEETQY
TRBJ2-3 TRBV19 ASQQTGNTDTQY
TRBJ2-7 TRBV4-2 ASSGQGNYEQY
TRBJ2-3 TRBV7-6 ASSSRTGLTGDTQY
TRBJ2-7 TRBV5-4 ASSRGGLGTNYEQY
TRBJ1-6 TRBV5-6 ASSPGTADSPLH
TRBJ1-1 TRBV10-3 AISESVLEGGSTEAF
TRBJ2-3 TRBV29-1 SVEQTSESTDTQY
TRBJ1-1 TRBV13 ASSLNGREMNTEAF
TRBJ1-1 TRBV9 ASSVVVSMNTEAF
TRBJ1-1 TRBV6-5 ASRRGTEAF
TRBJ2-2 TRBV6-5 ASLEGPNTGELF
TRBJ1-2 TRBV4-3 ASSQDQEAELTNYGYT
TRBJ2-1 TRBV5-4 ASSLVLAGGGNEQF
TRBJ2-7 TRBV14 ASSRASYEQY
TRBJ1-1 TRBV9 ASSVVGSTEAF
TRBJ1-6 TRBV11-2 ASSSKRTGGNSPLH
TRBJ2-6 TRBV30 AWTGQTILSGANVLT
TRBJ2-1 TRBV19 ASSLTPYSGRANEQF
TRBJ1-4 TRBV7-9 ASSSAYRGGTNEKLF
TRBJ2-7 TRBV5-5 ASSSRGGLDYEQY
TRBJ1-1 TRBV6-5 ASSREANTEAF
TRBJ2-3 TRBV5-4 ASSLGGQTDTQY
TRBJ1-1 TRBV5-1 ASRGTGGESEAF
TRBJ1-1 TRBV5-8 ASSLPGGNTEAF
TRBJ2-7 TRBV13 ASRWSEQLAGQKGILYEQY
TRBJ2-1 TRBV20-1 SPRGGEQF
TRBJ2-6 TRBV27 ASSFRGYSGANVLT
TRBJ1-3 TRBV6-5 ASSYDSSGNTIY
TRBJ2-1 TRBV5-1 ASSGGLAGTSYNEQF
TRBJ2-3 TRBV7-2 ASSPGTGPPNTQY
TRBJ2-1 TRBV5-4 ASSLGGTSGSHEQF